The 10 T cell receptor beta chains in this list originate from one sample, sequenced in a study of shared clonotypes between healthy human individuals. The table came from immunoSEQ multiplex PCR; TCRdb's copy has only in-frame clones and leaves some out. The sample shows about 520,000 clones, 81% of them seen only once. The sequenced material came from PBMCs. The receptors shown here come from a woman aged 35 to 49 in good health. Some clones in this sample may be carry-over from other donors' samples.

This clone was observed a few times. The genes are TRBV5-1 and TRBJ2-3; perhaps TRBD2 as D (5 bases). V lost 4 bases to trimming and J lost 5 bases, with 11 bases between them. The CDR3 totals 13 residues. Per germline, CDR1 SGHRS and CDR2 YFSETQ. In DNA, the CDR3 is TGCGCCAGCAGCGGGTTAGAGGGAGATACGCAGTATTTT. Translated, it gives CASSGLEGDTQYF.

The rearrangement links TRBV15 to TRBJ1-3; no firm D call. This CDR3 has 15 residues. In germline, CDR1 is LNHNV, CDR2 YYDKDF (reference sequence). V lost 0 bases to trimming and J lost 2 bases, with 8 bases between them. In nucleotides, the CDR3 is TGTGCCACCAGCAGAGATCAGGAACCTGGAAACACCATATATTTT. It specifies CATSRDQEPGNTIYF.

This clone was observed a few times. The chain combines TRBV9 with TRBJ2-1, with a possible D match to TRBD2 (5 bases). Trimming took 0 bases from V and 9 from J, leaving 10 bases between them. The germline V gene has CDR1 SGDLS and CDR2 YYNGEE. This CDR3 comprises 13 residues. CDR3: CASSVAGNGEQFF. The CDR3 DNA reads TGTGCCAGCAGCGTAGCGGGAAACGGTGAGCAGTTCTTC.

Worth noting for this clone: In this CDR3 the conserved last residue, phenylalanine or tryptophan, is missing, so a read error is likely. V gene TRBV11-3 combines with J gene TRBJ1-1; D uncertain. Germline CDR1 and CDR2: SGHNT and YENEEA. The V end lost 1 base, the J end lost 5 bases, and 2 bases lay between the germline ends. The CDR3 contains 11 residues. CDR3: CASSLGTEAFL. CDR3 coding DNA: TGTGCCAGCAGCTTAGGGACTGAAGCTTTCCTT.

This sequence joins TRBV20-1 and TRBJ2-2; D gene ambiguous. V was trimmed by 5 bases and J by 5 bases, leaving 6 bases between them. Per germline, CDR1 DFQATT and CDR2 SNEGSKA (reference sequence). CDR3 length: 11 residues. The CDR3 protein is CSAGMTGELFF. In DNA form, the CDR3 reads TGCAGTGCTGGAATGACCGGGGAGCTGTTTTTT.

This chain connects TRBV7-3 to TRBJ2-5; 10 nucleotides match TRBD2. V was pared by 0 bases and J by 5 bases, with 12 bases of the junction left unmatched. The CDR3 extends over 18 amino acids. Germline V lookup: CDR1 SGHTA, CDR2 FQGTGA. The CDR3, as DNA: TGTGCCAGCAGCTTAACGGGGGGTCTAGCGGGAGTTAAGGAGACCCAGTACTTC. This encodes CASSLTGGLAGVKETQYF.

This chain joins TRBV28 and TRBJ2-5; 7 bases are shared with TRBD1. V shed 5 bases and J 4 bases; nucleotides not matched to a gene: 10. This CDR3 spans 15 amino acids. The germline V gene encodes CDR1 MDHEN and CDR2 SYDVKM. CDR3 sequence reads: CASSTRDRGGETQYF. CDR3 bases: TGTGCCAGCAGTACACGGGACAGAGGAGGAGAGACCCAGTACTTC.

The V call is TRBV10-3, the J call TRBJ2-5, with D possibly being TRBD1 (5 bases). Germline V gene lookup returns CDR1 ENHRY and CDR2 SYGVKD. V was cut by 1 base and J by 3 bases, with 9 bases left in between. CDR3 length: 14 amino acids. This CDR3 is CAISELRGKETQYF. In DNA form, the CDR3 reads TGTGCCATCAGTGAGTTAAGGGGAAAAGAGACCCAGTACTTC.

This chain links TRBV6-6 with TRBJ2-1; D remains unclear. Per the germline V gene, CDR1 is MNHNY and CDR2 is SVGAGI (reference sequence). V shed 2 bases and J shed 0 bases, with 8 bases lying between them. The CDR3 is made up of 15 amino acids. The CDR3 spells CASSYSRISYNEQFF. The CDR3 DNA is TGTGCCAGCAGTTACAGTAGGATCTCCTACAATGAGCAGTTCTTC.

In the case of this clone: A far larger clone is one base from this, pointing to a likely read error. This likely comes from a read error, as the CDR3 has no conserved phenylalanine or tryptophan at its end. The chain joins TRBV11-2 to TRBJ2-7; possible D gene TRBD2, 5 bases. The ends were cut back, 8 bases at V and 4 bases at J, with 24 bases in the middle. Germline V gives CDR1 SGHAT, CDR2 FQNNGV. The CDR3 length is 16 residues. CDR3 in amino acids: CASGLGLGEPPYEQYS. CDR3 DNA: TGTGCCAGCGGGCTGGGGTTGGGAGAGCCTCCATACGAGCAGTACTCC.